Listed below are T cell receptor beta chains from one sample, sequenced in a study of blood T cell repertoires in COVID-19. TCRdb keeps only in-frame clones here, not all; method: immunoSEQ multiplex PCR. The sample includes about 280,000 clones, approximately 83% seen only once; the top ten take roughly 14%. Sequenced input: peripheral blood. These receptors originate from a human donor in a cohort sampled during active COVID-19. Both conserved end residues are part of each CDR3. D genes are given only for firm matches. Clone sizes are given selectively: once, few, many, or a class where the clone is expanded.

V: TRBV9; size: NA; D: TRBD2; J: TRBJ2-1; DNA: TGTGCCAGCAGCGTAGTTGCCGGGACTAGTACCGATGAGCAGTTCTTC; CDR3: CASSVVAGTSTDEQFF
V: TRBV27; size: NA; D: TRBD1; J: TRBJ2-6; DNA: TGTGCCAGCAGTGTCGGACAGGACCTCTCTGGGGCCAACGTCCTGACTTTC; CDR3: CASSVGQDLSGANVLTF
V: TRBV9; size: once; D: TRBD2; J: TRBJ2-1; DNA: TGTGCCAGCAGCGTAGAAATGGGAGGGCCCTATGAGCAGTTCTTC; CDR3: CASSVEMGGPYEQFF
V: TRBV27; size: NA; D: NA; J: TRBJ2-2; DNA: TGTGCCAGCAGTTTAACCCTTAGAATCGGGGAGCTGTTTTTT; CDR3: CASSLTLRIGELFF
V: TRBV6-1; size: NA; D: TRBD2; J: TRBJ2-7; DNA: TGTGCCAGCAGTGAAGATATGCGGGGGGCCTACGAGCAGTACTTC; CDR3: CASSEDMRGAYEQYF
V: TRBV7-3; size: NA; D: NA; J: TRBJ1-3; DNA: TGTGCCAGCAGCCCCACTGTCTACTCTGGAAACACCATATATTTT; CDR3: CASSPTVYSGNTIYF
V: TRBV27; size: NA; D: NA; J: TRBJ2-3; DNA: TGTGCCACGCGAGGGGGGGGATATACGCAGTATTTT; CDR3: CATRGGGYTQYF
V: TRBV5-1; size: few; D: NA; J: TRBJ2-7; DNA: TGCGCCAGCAGCTTGGTTTCGGGGTCCTACGAGCAGTACTTC; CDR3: CASSLVSGSYEQYF
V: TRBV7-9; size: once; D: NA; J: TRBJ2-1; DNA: TGTGCCAGCAGCTTAGGTACGGTAACTGAGCAGTTCTTC; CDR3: CASSLGTVTEQFF
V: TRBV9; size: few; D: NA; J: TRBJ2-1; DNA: TGTGCCAGCAGCGTGGGCTTGGGCTCCTACAATGAGCAGTTCTTC; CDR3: CASSVGLGSYNEQFF
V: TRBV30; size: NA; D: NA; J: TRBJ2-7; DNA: TGTGCCTGGAGTGTAACGGGGATTACCTACGAGCAGTACTTC; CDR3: CAWSVTGITYEQYF
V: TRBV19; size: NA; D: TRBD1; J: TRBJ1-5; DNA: TGTGCCATCTCGACAGGGATCTATCAGCCCCAGCATTTT; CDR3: CAISTGIYQPQHF
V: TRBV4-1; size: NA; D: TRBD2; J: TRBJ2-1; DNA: TGCGCCAGCAGCTGGACTAGCGGGAGGGGAAATGAGCAGTTCTTC; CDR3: CASSWTSGRGNEQFF
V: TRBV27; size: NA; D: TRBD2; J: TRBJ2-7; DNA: TGTGCCACCCGACTAGCGGGGGCGGAAGAGCAGTACTTC; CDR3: CATRLAGAEEQYF
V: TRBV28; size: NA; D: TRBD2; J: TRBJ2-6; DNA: TGTGCCAGCAGCCCTACTAGCGGGAGGGAAACTGGGGCCAACGTCCTGACTTTC; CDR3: CASSPTSGRETGANVLTF
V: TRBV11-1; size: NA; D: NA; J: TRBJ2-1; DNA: TGTGCCAGCAGCACCCGCTTAGACAATGAGCAGTTCTTC; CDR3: CASSTRLDNEQFF
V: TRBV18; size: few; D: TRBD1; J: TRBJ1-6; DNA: TGTGCCAGCTCACTGGGACAGGAATTATTCAGCTCACCCCTCCACTTT; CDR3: CASSLGQELFSSPLHF
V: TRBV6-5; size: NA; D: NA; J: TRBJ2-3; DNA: TGTGCCAGCACCCTGACTAGAGGGCCTACAGATACGCAGTATTTT; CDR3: CASTLTRGPTDTQYF